Reported below is one TCR beta chain. Each participant's cohort was designated according to participant-reported clinical history. This specimen belongs to a study of blood T cell repertoires in COVID-19. Method: immunoSEQ multiplex PCR; TCRdb's copy keeps in-frame clones and lacks some. The sample shows 150,000 to 200,000 clones, more than 85% of them seen only once. V was pared by 11 bases and J by 2 bases, with 27 bases between. The CDR3 has 17 amino acids. Germline V gene data show CDR1 as SNHLY and CDR2 as FYNNEI. The chain joins TRBV2 to TRBJ2-5; D might be TRBD2 (7 bases). This clonotype originated in a woman in her thirties or forties in a cohort exposed to, infected with or recovered from COVID-19 (not recorded which). What was sequenced was PBMCs or T cells enriched from blood (not recorded which). The CDR3 nucleotides read TGTGCCCGGGGGGCATCGGCGACGGCAGGGCTTCAAGAGACCCAGTACTTC. This gives the protein CARGASATAGLQETQYF.